The 2 T cell receptor beta chains given below trace back to one sample, sequenced in a study of cytomegalovirus exposure and HLA in healthy donors. Vbeta (60) and Jbeta (13) primers were used in the PCR. Profiling relied on immunoSEQ multiplex PCR, and the TCRdb table lists in-frame clones only, not all of them. Among over 100,000 clones listed, just under 70% were seen once. The sequenced sample consisted of PBMCs. Receptors originate from a woman aged 65 to 85 in good health and CMV-seropositive.

This clone was seen more than once but under ten times. The genes are TRBV19 and TRBJ1-5; TRBD1 aligns across 8 bases. The trim removed 2 bases at V and 4 bases at J, leaving 1 base unmatched. Germline lookup yields CDR1 LNHDA and CDR2 SQIVND (reference sequence). This CDR3 is built from 14 residues. The CDR3 DNA follows: TGTGCCAGTAGTATAAACAGGGGGAATCAGCCCCAGCATTTT. This translates into CASSINRGNQPQHF.

In its sample, this clone was seen a few times. V is TRBV18 and J is TRBJ2-7; TRBD1 matches at 9 bases. J gave up 2 bases and V 6 bases, and 8 bases lay outside the gene matches. CDR3 size: 15 residues. Germline lookup yields CDR1 KGHSH and CDR2 LQKENI. CDR3 loop: CASSPPGQGPYEQYF. CDR3 sequence (DNA): TGTGCCAGCTCTCCTCCGGGACAGGGTCCCTACGAGCAGTACTTC.